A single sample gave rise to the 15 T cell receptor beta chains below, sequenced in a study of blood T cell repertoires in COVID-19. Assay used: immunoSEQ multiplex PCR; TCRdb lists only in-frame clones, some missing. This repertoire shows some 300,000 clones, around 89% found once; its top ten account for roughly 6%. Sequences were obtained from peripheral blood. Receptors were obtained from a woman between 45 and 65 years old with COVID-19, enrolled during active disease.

CDR3 region: CASSAGKATEAFF. For the CDR3, the DNA is TGTGCCAGCAGTGCGGGTAAAGCTACTGAAGCTTTCTTT. The chain links TRBV6-4 to TRBJ1-1, with unresolved D. CDR3 length: 13 amino acids. Germline values: CDR1 MRHNA, CDR2 SNTAGT. V gave up 4 bases and J gave up 5 bases, with 11 bases separating them.

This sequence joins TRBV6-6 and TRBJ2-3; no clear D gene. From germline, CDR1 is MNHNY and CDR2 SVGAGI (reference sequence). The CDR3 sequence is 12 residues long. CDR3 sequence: CVSRHGTDTQYF. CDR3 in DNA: TGTGTTTCTAGGCACGGCACAGATACGCAGTATTTT.

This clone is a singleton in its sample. Here the CDR3 reads CASSSDIGLAGGGNEQFF. The CDR3 bases are TGTGCCAGCAGCAGCGACATAGGACTAGCGGGCGGGGGCAATGAGCAGTTCTTC. The chain employs TRBV3-1 (or the pseudogene TRBV3-2) and TRBJ2-1; TRBD2 agrees at 11 bases. The CDR3 runs to 18 residues. Germline lookup yields CDR1 LGHDT and CDR2 YNNKEL (reference sequence). V dropped 5 bases and J dropped 6; count of bases not matched to a gene: 15.

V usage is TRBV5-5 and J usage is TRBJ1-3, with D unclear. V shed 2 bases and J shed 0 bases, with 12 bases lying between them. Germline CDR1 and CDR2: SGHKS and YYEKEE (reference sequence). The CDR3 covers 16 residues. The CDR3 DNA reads TGTGCCAGCAGCTTAATTCCTTCGAGCTCTGGAAACACCATATATTTT. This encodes CASSLIPSSSGNTIYF.

In DNA, the CDR3 is TGCAGCGTTGGTGGGAGCCGCCCCTACGAGCAGTACTTC. Its protein product is CSVGGSRPYEQYF. The V gene is TRBV29-1, the J gene TRBJ2-7, with TRBD2 as a possible D gene (5 bases). V lost 4 bases to trimming and J lost 2 bases, with 12 bases between them. Looked up from germline, CDR1 is SQVTM and CDR2 is ANQGSEA. The CDR3 covers 13 residues.

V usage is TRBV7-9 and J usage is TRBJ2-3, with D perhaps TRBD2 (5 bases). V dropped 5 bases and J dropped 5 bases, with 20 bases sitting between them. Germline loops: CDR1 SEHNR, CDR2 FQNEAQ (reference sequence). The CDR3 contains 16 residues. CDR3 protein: CASSPTLGVGVDTQYF. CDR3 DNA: TGTGCCAGCAGCCCGACCTTAGGAGTGGGAGTAGATACGCAGTATTTT. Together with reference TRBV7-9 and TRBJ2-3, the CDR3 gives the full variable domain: DTGVSQNPRHKITKRGQNVTFRCDPISEHNRLYWYRQTLGQGPEFLTYFQNEAQLEKSRLLSDRFSAERPKGSFSTLEIQRTEQGDSAMYLCASSPTLGVGVDTQYFGPGTRLTVL.

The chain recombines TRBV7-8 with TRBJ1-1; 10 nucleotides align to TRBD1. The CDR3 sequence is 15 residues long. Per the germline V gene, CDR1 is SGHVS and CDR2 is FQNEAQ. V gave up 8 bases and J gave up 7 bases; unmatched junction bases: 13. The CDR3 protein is CASHWGTGDQNEAFF. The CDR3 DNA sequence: TGTGCCAGCCACTGGGGGACAGGGGATCAAAATGAAGCTTTCTTT.

CDR3 residues: CASSQEGDAGVMRQFF. The CDR3 region has the DNA TGCGCCAGCAGCCAAGAGGGTGACGCGGGTGTAATGAGGCAGTTCTTC. V gene TRBV4-3 combines with J gene TRBJ2-1; tentatively, D is TRBD2 (5 bases). Germline V lookup: CDR1 LGHNA, CDR2 YSLEER. The CDR3 has 16 residues. V was shortened by 0 bases and J by 12 bases, with 21 bases between the two germline ends.

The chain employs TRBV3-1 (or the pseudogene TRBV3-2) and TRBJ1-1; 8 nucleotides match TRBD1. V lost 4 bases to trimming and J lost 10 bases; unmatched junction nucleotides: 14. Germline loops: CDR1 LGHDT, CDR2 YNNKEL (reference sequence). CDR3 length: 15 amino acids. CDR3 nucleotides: TGTGCCAGCAGCCGATCAGGGACAGGCGCCCTAGTAGCTTTCTTT. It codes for CASSRSGTGALVAFF.

Here the CDR3 DNA reads TGCGCCAGCAGTCGGCTCAGACAGGGATGGAACACCGGGGAGCTGTTTTTT. It yields the protein CASSRLRQGWNTGELFF. The J gene is TRBJ2-2, the V gene TRBV10-1, with 7 nucleotides matching TRBD1. With 5 bases clipped from V and 1 base from J, the junction kept 10 bases outside the gene matches. CDR1 WNHNN and CDR2 SYGVQD come from the germline V gene (reference sequence). This CDR3 is built from 17 residues.

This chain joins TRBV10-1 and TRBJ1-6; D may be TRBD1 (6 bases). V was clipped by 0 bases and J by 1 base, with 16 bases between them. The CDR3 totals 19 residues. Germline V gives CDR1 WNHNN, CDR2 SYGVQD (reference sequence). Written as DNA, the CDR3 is TGCGCCAGCAGTGAGTCGGGACACGGACCCGAATCCTATAATTCACCCCTCCACTTT. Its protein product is CASSESGHGPESYNSPLHF.

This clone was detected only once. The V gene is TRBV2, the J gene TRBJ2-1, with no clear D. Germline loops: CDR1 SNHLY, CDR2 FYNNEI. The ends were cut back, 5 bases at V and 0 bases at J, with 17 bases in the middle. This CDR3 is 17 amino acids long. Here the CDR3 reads CASSRVSLPSSYNEQFF. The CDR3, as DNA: TGTGCCAGCAGTCGGGTGTCTCTCCCGAGCTCCTACAATGAGCAGTTCTTC.

CDR3 in amino acids: CASSSSPAGYGYTF. The CDR3 nucleotides are TGTGCCAGCAGCTCCTCGCCCGCAGGCTATGGCTACACCTTC. This chain uses TRBV6-5 with TRBJ1-2; unclear D gene. CDR1 MNHEY and CDR2 SVGAGI come from the germline V gene. The CDR3 is 14 residues long. Trimming left V 6 bases short and J 4 bases short, with 15 bases between.

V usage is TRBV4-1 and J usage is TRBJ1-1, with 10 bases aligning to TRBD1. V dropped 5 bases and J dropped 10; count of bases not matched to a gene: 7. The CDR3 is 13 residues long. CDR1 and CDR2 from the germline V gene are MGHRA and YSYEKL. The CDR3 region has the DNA TGCGCCAGCAGCGTAGGGACAGGGGAGGTAGCTTTCTTT. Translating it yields CASSVGTGEVAFF.

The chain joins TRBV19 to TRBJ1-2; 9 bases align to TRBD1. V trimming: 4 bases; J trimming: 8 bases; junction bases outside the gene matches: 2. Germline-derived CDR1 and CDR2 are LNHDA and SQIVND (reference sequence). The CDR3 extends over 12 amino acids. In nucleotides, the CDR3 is TGTGCCAGTAGTAACGGACAGGGGGGCTACACCTTC. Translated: CASSNGQGGYTF.